This TCR beta chain was sequenced for a study of T cell responses to AZD1222 COVID-19 vaccine. Comment on this clone: Its antigen remains unknown.

CDR1 and CDR2 (germline): SGHTA, FQGNSA. With 7 bases clipped from V and 4 bases from J, the junction kept 13 bases outside the gene matches. This CDR3 region has 16 residues. Notes on the study in general: Seropositive at baseline were only six or seven AZD1222 recipients.

Data came from immunoSEQ multiplex PCR; TCRdb stores just in-frame clones and leaves some out. The top ten hold over 9.5% of the sample, which has 150,000 to 200,000 clones, over 80% seen once. This material consisted of peripheral blood, taken on day 0 of AZD1222 vaccination. This rearrangement joins TRBV7-2 to TRBJ2-1; TRBD2 aligns across 7 bases. The receptor was isolated from an adult in good health. The CDR3 region has the DNA TGTGCCAGCACCCGGAATGGGGGGGAACCATACAATGAGCAGTTCTTC. Its translation is CASTRNGGEPYNEQFF. Using reference TRBV7-2 and TRBJ2-1 for the parts outside the CDR3, the full variable domain is GAGVSQSPSNKVTEKGKDVELRCDPISGHTALYWYRQSLGQGLEFLIYFQGNSAPDKSGLPSDRFSAERTGGSVSTLTIQRTQQEDSAVYLCASTRNGGEPYNEQFFGPGTRLTVL.